A single sample is the source of the 22 T cell receptor beta chains below, sequenced in a study of cytomegalovirus exposure and HLA in healthy donors. Both 60 Vbeta primers and 13 Jbeta primers went into the PCR. Profiled with immunoSEQ multiplex PCR; TCRdb holds only in-frame clones, not every one. Altogether around 170,000 clones are present, 80% to 85% being singletons, with the ten largest covering about 5.7%. Sequenced sample: PBMCs. The receptors derive from a man aged 35 to 55 in good health and CMV-seropositive.

This chain joins TRBV7-9 and TRBJ2-3; 9 bases are a match to TRBD1. The CDR3 is 14 residues long. Per the germline V gene, CDR1 is SEHNR and CDR2 is FQNEAQ (reference sequence). J gave up 4 bases and V 5 bases, and 4 bases lay outside the gene matches. CDR3 in DNA: TGTGCCAGCAGCCCCAGGACAGGGGCAGATACGCAGTATTTT. Its translation is CASSPRTGADTQYF.

This chain connects TRBV9 to TRBJ1-1; D is ambiguous. The ends were cut back, 4 bases at V and 5 bases at J, with 6 bases in the middle. CDR1 and CDR2 from the germline V gene are SGDLS and YYNGEE. The CDR3 is 11 residues long. Here the CDR3 reads CASSPLTEAFF. The CDR3 coding sequence is TGTGCCAGCAGCCCCCTGACTGAAGCTTTCTTT.

The DNA of the CDR3 is TGTGCCAGCAGCTTGGGTATAAACACTGAAGCTTTCTTT. It translates to CASSLGINTEAFF. The J gene is TRBJ1-1, the V gene TRBV5-4; D uncertain. Germline loops: CDR1 SGHNT, CDR2 YYREEE (reference sequence). V was trimmed by 0 bases and J by 2 bases, leaving 5 bases between them. There are 13 residues in the CDR3.

This chain uses TRBV7-6 with TRBJ1-1, with D perhaps TRBD1 (5 bases). The V end lost 1 base, the J end lost 4 bases, and 13 bases lay between the germline ends. Looked up from germline, CDR1 is SGHVS and CDR2 is FNYEAQ. This CDR3 is 15 amino acids long. The CDR3, as DNA: TGTGCCAGCAGCTTAGTCGGGGGACCTAGCACTGAAGCTTTCTTT. As protein: CASSLVGGPSTEAFF. The full variable domain, completed using reference TRBV7-6 and TRBJ1-1, is GAGVSQSPRYKVTKRGQDVALRCDPISGHVSLYWYRQALGQGPEFLTYFNYEAQQDKSGLPNDRFSAERPEGSISTLTIQRTEQRDSAMYRCASSLVGGPSTEAFFGQGTRLTVV.

CDR3 residues: CASSPVVSGANVLTF. The DNA for the CDR3 is TGTGCCAGCAGCCCTGTAGTCTCTGGGGCCAACGTCCTGACTTTC. This chain links TRBV7-2 with TRBJ2-6; the D is unclear. The V gene's germline CDR1 is SGHTA and CDR2 FQGNSA. Trimming removed 5 bases at V and 0 bases at J, with 8 bases between. This CDR3 contains 15 residues.

This chain joins TRBV7-2 and TRBJ2-5; D gene ambiguous. The CDR3 is made up of 13 amino acids. Germline loops: CDR1 SGHTA, CDR2 FQGNSA. The V gene lost 3 bases and the J gene lost 5 bases, with 10 bases spanning the gap. This CDR3 reads CASSFKVRETQYF. Written as DNA, the CDR3 is TGTGCCAGCAGCTTCAAAGTCCGGGAGACCCAGTACTTC.

This chain connects TRBV11-2 to TRBJ2-3; unclear D gene. V lost 0 bases and J lost 2, with 9 bases in between. The CDR3 runs to 15 residues. In germline, CDR1 is SGHAT, CDR2 FQNNGV. In nucleotides, the CDR3 is TGTGCCAGCAGCTTAGAACCCGGGTCCACAGATACGCAGTATTTT. This codes for CASSLEPGSTDTQYF.

V is TRBV19 and J is TRBJ1-4, with TRBD1 matching over 7 bases. Germline V CDR1 and CDR2: LNHDA, SQIVND (reference sequence). The CDR3 is 16 amino acids. V was pared by 2 bases and J by 5 bases, with 8 bases of the junction left unmatched. CDR3 amino acids: CASSIPRDRVNEKLFF. In nucleotides, the CDR3 is TGTGCCAGTAGTATACCTCGGGACAGAGTAAATGAAAAACTGTTTTTT.

The chain has TRBV5-1 and TRBJ2-7; D gene unclear. Germline CDR1 is SGHRS and CDR2 is YFSETQ. CDR3 length: 12 amino acids. Trimming left V 2 bases short and J 6 bases short, with 9 bases between. CDR3 in DNA: TGCGCCAGCAGCTTTTTGGGCACCGAGCAGTACTTC. This gives the protein CASSFLGTEQYF.

The J gene is TRBJ2-5, the V gene TRBV9; 14 nucleotides align to TRBD2. This CDR3 contains 16 residues. J was trimmed by 5 bases and V by 3 bases; bases with no gene match: 6. CDR1 is SGDLS and CDR2 is YYNGEE in the germline V gene. CDR3 bases: TGTGCCAGCAGCGGGACTAGCGGGGGGTCCTGGGAGACCCAGTACTTC. Protein product: CASSGTSGGSWETQYF.

This clone was observed a single time. The chain employs TRBV5-4 and TRBJ1-1, with 8 bases identical to TRBD1. Unmatched junction bases numbered 5, after V lost 3 bases and J lost 7 bases. CDR1 SGHNT and CDR2 YYREEE come from the germline V gene (reference sequence). The CDR3 has 13 amino acids. CDR3 coding DNA: TGTGCCAGCAGCTCGGACAGGGAGGATGAAGCTTTCTTT. Its translation: CASSSDREDEAFF.

This chain links TRBV6-1 with TRBJ1-4; 10 bases agree with TRBD1. The CDR3 consists of 14 residues. V lost 6 bases to trimming and J lost 5 bases; unmatched junction nucleotides: 3. The germline V gene has CDR1 MNHNS and CDR2 SASEGT. This CDR3 reads CASSLTGGNEKLFF. In DNA, the CDR3 is TGTGCCAGCAGCTTGACAGGGGGCAATGAAAAACTGTTTTTT.

Only one count was recorded for this clone. CDR3 region: CASSLSSGSYEQYF. CDR3 in DNA: TGTGCCAGCAGCTTATCTAGCGGCTCCTACGAGCAGTACTTC. The chain joins TRBV11-2 to TRBJ2-7; 7 nucleotides agree with TRBD2. The CDR3 has 14 residues. The germline gives CDR1 SGHAT, CDR2 FQNNGV. V gave up 2 bases and J gave up 0 bases; unmatched junction bases: 1.

This chain uses TRBV28 with TRBJ2-5; 8 bases fit TRBD1. The CDR3 contains 15 residues. Looked up from germline, CDR1 is MDHEN and CDR2 is SYDVKM. Trimming at V came to 5 bases and at J to 5 bases, leaving 10 bases not matched to a gene. CDR3 DNA: TGTGCCAGCAGTCAGGGGGCGGGGCGCGGGGAGACCCAGTACTTC. Its translation: CASSQGAGRGETQYF.

The chain has TRBV18 and TRBJ2-5; a possible D gene is TRBD2 (6 bases). CDR3 length equals 14 residues. Germline CDR1 is KGHSH and CDR2 is LQKENI. Trimming shortened V by 9 bases and J by 1 base, and 15 bases separated the two germline ends. This CDR3 is CASQQRDFQETQYF. CDR3 sequence (DNA): TGTGCCAGTCAACAACGGGACTTCCAAGAGACCCAGTACTTC. The complete variable domain, with remaining parts taken from reference TRBV18 and TRBJ2-5, reads NAGVMQNPRHLVRRRGQEARLRCSPMKGHSHVYWYRQLPEEGLKFMVYLQKENIIDESGMPKERFSAEFPKEGPSILRIQQVVRGDSAAYFCASQQRDFQETQYFGPGTRLLVL.

This sequence joins TRBV7-3 and TRBJ2-3, with D maybe TRBD2 (5 bases). CDR3 length: 15 residues. Germline CDR1 and CDR2: SGHTA and FQGTGA. Deletions cut 0 bases from V and 3 bases from J, with 10 bases between. The CDR3 sequence is CASSLTLRGTDTQYF. DNA of the CDR3: TGTGCCAGCAGCTTAACGTTACGAGGGACAGATACGCAGTATTTT.

The chain's CDR3 is CASSKRGTSGETQYF. CDR3 DNA sequence: TGTGCCAGTAGTAAACGTGGGACATCCGGCGAGACCCAGTACTTC. The chain has TRBV19 and TRBJ2-5; D perhaps matches TRBD1 (6 bases). Germline CDR1 LNHDA, CDR2 SQIVND (reference sequence). This CDR3 spans 15 amino acids. V lost 4 bases to trimming and J lost 5 bases, with 17 bases between them.

J is TRBJ2-1 and V is TRBV10-1; D is unclear. Trimming took 0 bases from V and 10 from J, leaving 7 bases between them. This CDR3 comprises 12 residues. Germline assignment: CDR1 WNHNN and CDR2 SYGVQD (reference sequence). CDR3 nucleotide sequence: TGCGCCAGCAGTGAGTCTAAGCTAGAGCAGTTCTTC. It is translated as CASSESKLEQFF.

This clone was seen only a few times. The rearrangement uses TRBV4-3 and TRBJ1-1, with D hard to call. In germline, CDR1 is LGHNA, CDR2 YSLEER. V lost 1 base and J 3 bases, leaving 9 bases between the germline ends. This CDR3 has 14 amino acids. CDR3 protein: CASSQGTWDTEAFF. The CDR3 DNA sequence: TGCGCCAGCAGCCAAGGGACTTGGGACACTGAAGCTTTCTTT.

The chain uses TRBV28 and TRBJ1-4; a weak D match, TRBD1 (6 bases). The germline gives CDR1 MDHEN, CDR2 SYDVKM. The V and J ends lost 5 bases and 5 bases respectively, with 18 bases between them. This CDR3 has 16 residues. The CDR3 DNA reads as TGTGCCAGCAGTCTGAATATGCAGGGGAAAAATGAAAAACTGTTTTTT. Amino acids: CASSLNMQGKNEKLFF.

Only a few counts were recorded for this clone. This chain links TRBV19 with TRBJ1-3, with D unresolved. V dropped 7 bases and J dropped 10 bases, with 20 bases sitting between them. The CDR3 runs 14 residues. CDR1 is LNHDA and CDR2 is SQIVND in the germline V gene (reference sequence). The CDR3, as DNA: TGTGCCAGTAACCCGGGTCCCGCGTCGGGGACCATATATTTT. Translating it yields CASNPGPASGTIYF.

The chain joins TRBV5-6 to TRBJ1-1; no clear D gene. The CDR3 consists of 14 residues. V lost 5 bases to trimming and J lost 4 bases, with 15 bases between them. CDR1 is SGHDT, CDR2 YYEEEE, per germline. This chain's CDR3 is CASSQDPRGTEAFF. The CDR3 DNA sequence: TGTGCCAGCAGTCAAGACCCACGCGGCACTGAAGCTTTCTTT.